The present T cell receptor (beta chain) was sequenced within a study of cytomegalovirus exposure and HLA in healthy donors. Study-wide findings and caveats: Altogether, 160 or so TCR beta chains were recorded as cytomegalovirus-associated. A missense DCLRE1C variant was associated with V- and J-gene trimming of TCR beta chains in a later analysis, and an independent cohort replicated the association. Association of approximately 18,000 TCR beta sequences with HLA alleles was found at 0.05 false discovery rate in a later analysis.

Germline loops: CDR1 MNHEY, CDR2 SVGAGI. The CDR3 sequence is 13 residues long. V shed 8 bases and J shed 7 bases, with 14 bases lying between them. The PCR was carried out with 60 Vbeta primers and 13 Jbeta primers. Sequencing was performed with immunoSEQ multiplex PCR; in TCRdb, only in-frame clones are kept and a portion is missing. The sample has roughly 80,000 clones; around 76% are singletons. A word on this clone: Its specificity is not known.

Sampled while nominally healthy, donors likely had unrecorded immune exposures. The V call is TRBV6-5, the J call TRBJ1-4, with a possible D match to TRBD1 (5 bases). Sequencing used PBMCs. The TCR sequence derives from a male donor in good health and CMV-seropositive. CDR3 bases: TGTGCCAGCGGGTTCAGGGTTAGTGAAAAACTGTTTTTT. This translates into CASGFRVSEKLFF.